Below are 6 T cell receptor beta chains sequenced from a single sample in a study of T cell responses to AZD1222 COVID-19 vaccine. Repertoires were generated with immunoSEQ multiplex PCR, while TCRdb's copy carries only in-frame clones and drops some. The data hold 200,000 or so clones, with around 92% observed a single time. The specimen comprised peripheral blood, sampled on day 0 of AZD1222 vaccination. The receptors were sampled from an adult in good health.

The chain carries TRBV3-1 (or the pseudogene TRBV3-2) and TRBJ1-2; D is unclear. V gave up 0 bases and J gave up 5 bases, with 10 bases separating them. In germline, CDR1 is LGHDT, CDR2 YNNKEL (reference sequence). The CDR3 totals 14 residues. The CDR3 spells CASSQEGSRYGYTF. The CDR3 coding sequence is TGTGCCAGCAGCCAAGAAGGATCCCGGTATGGCTACACCTTC.

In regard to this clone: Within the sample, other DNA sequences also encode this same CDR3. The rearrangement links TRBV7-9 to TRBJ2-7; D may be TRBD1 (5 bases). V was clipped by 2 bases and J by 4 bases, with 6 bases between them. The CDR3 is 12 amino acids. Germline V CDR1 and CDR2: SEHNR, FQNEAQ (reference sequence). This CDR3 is CASSLSGYEQYF. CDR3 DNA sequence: TGTGCCAGCAGCTTATCAGGGTACGAGCAGTACTTC. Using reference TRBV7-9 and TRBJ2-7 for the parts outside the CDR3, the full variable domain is DTGVSQNPRHKITKRGQNVTFRCDPISEHNRLYWYRQTLGQGPEFLTYFQNEAQLEKSRLLSDRFSAERPKGSFSTLEIQRTEQGDSAMYLCASSLSGYEQYFGPGTRLTVT.

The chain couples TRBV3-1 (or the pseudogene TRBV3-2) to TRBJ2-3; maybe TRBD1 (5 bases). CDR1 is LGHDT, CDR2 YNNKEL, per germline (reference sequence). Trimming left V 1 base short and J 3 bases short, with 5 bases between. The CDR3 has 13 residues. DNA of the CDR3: TGTGCCAGCAGCCAAGGGACAACAGATACGCAGTATTTT. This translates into CASSQGTTDTQYF.

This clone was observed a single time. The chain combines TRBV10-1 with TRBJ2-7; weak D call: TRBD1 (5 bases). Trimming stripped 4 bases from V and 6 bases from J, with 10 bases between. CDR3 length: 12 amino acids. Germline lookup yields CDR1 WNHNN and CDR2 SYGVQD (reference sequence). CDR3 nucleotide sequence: TGCGCCAGCAGTGGTCAGGGATTCGAGCAGTACTTC. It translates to CASSGQGFEQYF.

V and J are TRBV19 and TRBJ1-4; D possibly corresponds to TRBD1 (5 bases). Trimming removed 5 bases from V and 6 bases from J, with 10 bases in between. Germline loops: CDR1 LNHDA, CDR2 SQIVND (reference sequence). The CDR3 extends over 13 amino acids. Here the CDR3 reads CASSGALDEKLFF. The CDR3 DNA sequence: TGTGCCAGTAGTGGGGCATTGGATGAAAAACTGTTTTTT.

CDR3 residues: CASSPAGAPKEAFF. As DNA, the CDR3 is TGTGCCAGCAGCCCAGCCGGGGCTCCGAAGGAGGCTTTCTTT. The chain couples TRBV9 to TRBJ1-1; possibly TRBD1 for D (5 bases). V shed 4 bases and J shed 11 bases, with 21 bases lying between them. Per germline, CDR1 SGDLS and CDR2 YYNGEE. The CDR3 runs to 14 residues.